The source of this T cell receptor (beta chain) is a study of blood T cell repertoires in COVID-19. Authors' processing steps: Estimates of nucleated cell counts were drawn from the amplification of reference gene primers. Here immunoSEQ multiplex PCR was the method, and the copy in TCRdb shows in-frame clones only, minus some. The D gene and trimming were derived from the DNA, and the V and J assignments and clone size from that table. Of 52,000 or so clones listed, roughly 80% are singletons. Germline loops: CDR1 SNHLY, CDR2 FYNNEI. The CDR3 totals 12 residues. V lost 8 bases to trimming and J lost 8 bases; unmatched junction nucleotides: 1.

The V call is TRBV2, the J call TRBJ2-1; 12 bases fit TRBD1. The sample taken for sequencing was peripheral blood. The sequence was collected from a human donor in a cohort sampled during active or convalescent COVID-19. The CDR3 DNA sequence: TGTGCCAGCGGGACAGGGGGCTATGAGCAGTTCTTC. Translated, it gives CASGTGGYEQFF.